Sequencing of this T cell receptor (beta chain) was carried out in a study of blood T cell repertoires in COVID-19. At the level of the study: From the United States, Italy and Spain came samples of acute and convalescent COVID-19.

In the study's own analysis: Reference gene primer amplification in the assay estimated nucleated cell counts. Repertoires were generated with immunoSEQ multiplex PCR, while TCRdb's copy carries only in-frame clones and drops some. The V and J calls and clone size are taken from that table; D and trimming were inferred from the DNA. The sample lists 70,000 or so clones; about 85% were seen once. From germline, CDR1 is SGHNT and CDR2 YENEEA. Trimming took 4 bases from V and 8 from J, leaving 9 bases between them. The CDR3 sequence is 12 residues long. Recruited during active infection, patients (from Seattle) were subsequently followed longitudinally.

The chain has TRBV11-3 and TRBJ2-1; D remains ambiguous. The sequence derives from a man in his forties or fifties with COVID-19, enrolled during active disease. The sequenced sample consisted of peripheral blood. The CDR3 loop is CASSYARDEQFF. CDR3 sequence (DNA): TGTGCCAGCAGCTACGCTCGGGATGAGCAGTTCTTC.